A selection of T cell receptor beta chains follows, all from one sample in a study of glioma-infiltrating T cells after dendritic cell vaccination. The method was immunoSEQ multiplex PCR; TCRdb's version includes in-frame clones alone and lacks a portion of them. The sample shows approximately 82,000 clones, about 90% of them seen only once. Sequencing used blood, obtained before dendritic cell vaccination. The origin of the receptors is a human donor with glioblastoma. Both conserved end residues are part of each CDR3. D genes are given only for firm matches. The listing skips clone size in some rows; elsewhere it reads once, few, many or a size class.

>NA|NA|TRBV5-1|TRBJ2-2
CASSLNRASSTGELFF
TGCGCCAGCAGCCTGAACAGGGCTAGTTCCACCGGGGAGCTGTTTTTT
>TRBD2|few|TRBV19|TRBJ2-5
CASNSGSGGETQYF
TGTGCCAGTAATAGCGGGAGTGGTGGGGAGACCCAGTACTTC
>NA|NA|TRBV29-1|TRBJ1-2
CSSGGGSTNYGYTF
TGCAGCTCGGGGGGAGGTTCCACTAACTATGGCTACACCTTC
>TRBD2|NA|TRBV18|TRBJ2-3
CASSPTSGRSDTQYF
TGTGCCAGCTCACCAACTAGCGGGAGGTCAGATACGCAGTATTTT
>TRBD1|NA|TRBV2|TRBJ1-6
CASRVQGVDNSPLHF
TGTGCCAGCCGAGTACAGGGGGTCGATAATTCACCCCTCCACTTT
>NA|NA|TRBV18|TRBJ1-5
CASSHRVVVQPQHF
TGTGCCAGCTCGCACAGGGTTGTGGTGCAGCCCCAGCATTTT
>TRBD1|NA|TRBV5-4|TRBJ2-2
CASRRGQGDTGELFF
TGTGCCAGCAGACGCGGACAGGGGGATACCGGGGAGCTGTTTTTT
>NA|NA|TRBV7-2|TRBJ2-1
CASSSGTFRNEQFF
TGTGCCAGCAGCTCCGGGACATTTCGCAATGAGCAGTTCTTC
>TRBD1|NA|TRBV9|TRBJ2-7
CASSVGQGIAYEQYF
TGTGCCAGCAGCGTAGGACAGGGGATAGCCTACGAGCAGTACTTC
>TRBD2|NA|TRBV28|TRBJ2-2
CASTDGTSGSHGELFF
TGTGCCAGCACCGATGGGACTAGCGGGAGTCACGGGGAGCTGTTTTTT
>NA|NA|TRBV19|TRBJ2-7
CASSSSQGYEQYF
TGTGCCAGTAGTTCTTCCCAGGGGTACGAGCAGTACTTC
>NA|NA|TRBV4-1|TRBJ2-7
CASSQGQGSYSYEQYF
TGCGCCAGCAGCCAAGGTCAGGGGTCATACTCCTACGAGCAGTACTTC
>TRBD1|NA|TRBV30|TRBJ2-2
CAWSETGSGELFF
TGTGCCTGGAGTGAGACAGGGTCCGGGGAGCTGTTTTTT
>NA|NA|TRBV2|TRBJ1-2
CASSVDSNYGYTF
TGTGCCAGCAGTGTTGACAGTAACTATGGCTACACCTTC
>TRBD1|NA|TRBV5-5|TRBJ1-1
CASNPGQTNTEAFF
TGTGCCAGCAACCCGGGACAGACGAACACTGAAGCTTTCTTT
>NA|NA|TRBV9|TRBJ1-5
CASSVGGSGSPQHF
TGTGCCAGCAGCGTGGGAGGCTCGGGTTCGCCCCAGCATTTT
>NA|NA|TRBV7-9|TRBJ2-7
CASSLHASSYEQYF
TGTGCCAGCAGCTTACACGCCAGCTCCTACGAGCAGTACTTC
>NA|NA|TRBV5-1|TRBJ1-1
CASSLGAGIEDTEAFF
TGCGCCAGCAGCTTGGGGGCAGGGATCGAGGACACTGAAGCTTTCTTT
>TRBD2|NA|TRBV5-1|TRBJ2-7
CASSPSGSGGSYEQYF
TGCGCCAGCAGCCCCTCGGGTAGCGGGGGTTCCTACGAGCAGTACTTC
>TRBD2|NA|TRBV5-6|TRBJ2-1
CASSPSGGAGYNEQFF
TGTGCCAGCAGCCCTAGCGGGGGGGCGGGGTACAATGAGCAGTTCTTC
>TRBD1|NA|TRBV6-4|TRBJ2-5
CASSAPKGQDQETQYF
TGTGCCAGCAGTGCCCCAAAAGGACAGGACCAAGAGACCCAGTACTTC
>TRBD2|NA|TRBV6-4|TRBJ2-7
CASSEASGSYEQYF
TGTGCCAGCAGTGAGGCTAGCGGGAGCTACGAGCAGTACTTC
>TRBD2|NA|TRBV6-6|TRBJ2-3
CASSKTSGGALDTQYF
TGTGCCAGCAGTAAAACTAGCGGGGGGGCCTTAGATACGCAGTATTTT
>TRBD2|NA|TRBV5-1|TRBJ2-1
CASSFSGGWNEQFF
TGCGCCAGCAGCTTCTCGGGGGGATGGAATGAGCAGTTCTTC
>NA|NA|TRBV27|TRBJ1-1
CASSSSRVGPRGNTEAFF
TGTGCCAGCAGTTCCTCCCGGGTCGGCCCTCGAGGGAACACTGAAGCTTTCTTT
>TRBD1|NA|TRBV6-1|TRBJ1-1
CASNDRGLPNTEAFF
TGTGCCAGCAACGACAGGGGGCTACCGAACACTGAAGCTTTCTTT
>NA|NA|TRBV27|TRBJ2-1
CASSFGGSAHSYNEQFF
TGTGCCAGCAGTTTTGGTGGCTCTGCACACTCCTACAATGAGCAGTTCTTC
>TRBD1|NA|TRBV18|TRBJ2-7
CASSPPVQGEYEQYF
TGTGCCAGCTCACCCCCAGTACAGGGGGAATACGAGCAGTACTTC
>TRBD1|NA|TRBV30|TRBJ1-6
CAWVGTGDSPLHF
TGTGCCTGGGTCGGGACAGGGGATTCACCCCTCCACTTT
>TRBD2|NA|TRBV30|TRBJ2-2
CAWSGLAGRGGELFF
TGTGCCTGGAGTGGACTAGCGGGACGAGGCGGGGAGCTGTTTTTT
>NA|NA|TRBV9|TRBJ2-2
CASSVGATNTGELFF
TGTGCCAGCAGCGTAGGAGCTACCAACACCGGGGAGCTGTTTTTT
>TRBD1|NA|TRBV5-1|TRBJ1-6
CASSSDRGNSPLHF
TGCGCCAGCAGCAGCGACAGGGGGAATTCACCCCTCCACTTT
>TRBD1|NA|TRBV9|TRBJ2-3
CASSGGYRGLGADTQYF
TGTGCCAGCAGCGGCGGATACAGGGGGCTCGGCGCAGATACGCAGTATTTT
>NA|NA|TRBV29-1|TRBJ2-7
CSVDAGSPSYEQYF
TGCAGCGTTGATGCAGGGTCCCCCTCCTACGAGCAGTACTTC
>TRBD2|once|TRBV6-1|TRBJ2-7
CASTSGRDYEQYF
TGTGCCAGCACATCAGGGAGGGACTACGAGCAGTACTTC
>NA|NA|TRBV7-9|TRBJ2-3
CASSLTTSSDTQYF
TGTGCCAGCAGCTTGACGACTTCATCAGATACGCAGTATTTT
>TRBD1|medium-sized|TRBV6-4|TRBJ1-2
CASSDSTGGGYTF
TGTGCCAGCAGTGACTCGACAGGGGGAGGCTACACCTTC
>TRBD2|NA|TRBV18|TRBJ2-3
CASLPGRTSGGTDTQYF
TGTGCCAGCTTACCCGGAAGGACTAGCGGGGGCACAGATACGCAGTATTTT